A selection of T cell receptor beta chains follows, all from one sample in a study of T-cell reconstitution after alpha-beta-depleted transplantation in children. TCRdb fed the PCR reads into MiXCR, producing one record per CDR3 protein. The top ten clones hold roughly 13% of a sample with about 580,000 distinct CDR3 sequences, roughly 24% of them seen once. Material: PBMCs, mostly from graft donor cells, obtained 360 days after TCRalphabeta/CD19-depleted stem cell transplant. The origin of the receptors is a boy younger than two who had a stem cell transplant for acute myeloid leukemia, so the T cells may come from the graft donor. Both conserved end residues are part of each CDR3. The D gene is left open where the match is weak. A row's size may be missing; if present it is once, few, many or a size class.

TRBV5-1	TRBD2	TRBJ2-5	-	TGCGCCAGCAGCGGCCCCGACCTAGCGGTCCAAGAGACCCAGTACTTC	CASSGPDLAVQETQYF
TRBV5-1	-	TRBJ1-6	-	TGCGCCAGCAGCTTGGGGTCAGGGGTTTCCTATAATTCACCCCTCCACTTT	CASSLGSGVSYNSPLHF
TRBV5-1	-	TRBJ2-2	many	TGCGCCAGCAGCTTGTTCCCAGGGGAGGCCGGGGAGCTGTTTTTT	CASSLFPGEAGELFF
TRBV12-3/TRBV12-4	-	TRBJ2-2	many	TGTGCCAGCAGTTTAAGCAGGAGCACCGGGGAGCTGTTTTTT	CASSLSRSTGELFF
TRBV5-1	TRBD2	TRBJ2-1	-	TGCGCCAGCAGCGGGGGAGGGACTAGCGAGTTCTTC	CASSGGGTSEFF
TRBV7-9	-	TRBJ2-5	few	TGTGCCAGCAGCATAGGGGAATTTCAAGAGACCCAGTACTTC	CASSIGEFQETQYF
TRBV5-5	TRBD2	TRBJ2-3	-	TGTGCCAGCAGCAAGGGACTAGCGGGGACAGATACGCAGTATTTT	CASSKGLAGTDTQYF
TRBV12-3/TRBV12-4	-	TRBJ1-2	few	TGTGCCAGCAGTTTCGAGGGGAGCTATGGCTACACCTTC	CASSFEGSYGYTF
TRBV7-2	TRBD1	TRBJ1-1	many	TGTGCCAGCAGCGGTACAGGGGACACTGAAGCTTTCTTT	CASSGTGDTEAFF
TRBV24-1	-	TRBJ2-1	few	TGTGCCACCAGTAAGTACGGTGCGGGTCCCTCCTACAATGAGCAGTTCTTC	CATSKYGAGPSYNEQFF
TRBV3-1	TRBD1	TRBJ1-1	-	TGTGCCAGCAGCCGCGGACAGGGCAGAAACACTGAAGCTTTCTTT	CASSRGQGRNTEAFF
TRBV5-5	-	TRBJ2-2	few	TGTGCCAGCAGCTGGGGGGGGCCGAGGGACACCGGGGAGCTGTTTTTT	CASSWGGPRDTGELFF
TRBV20-1	TRBD2	TRBJ2-7	few	TGCAGTGCTAAGGCGGGGGGAAATTACTACGAGCAGTACTTC	CSAKAGGNYYEQYF
TRBV20-1	-	TRBJ2-4	few	TGCAGTGCTAGGGGCCAGGGATGGAACATTCAGTACTTC	CSARGQGWNIQYF
TRBV5-1	-	TRBJ2-3	few	TGCGCCAGCAGCTTGGGTCTAGCGATTACAGATACGCAGTATTTT	CASSLGLAITDTQYF
TRBV7-2	-	TRBJ1-2	-	TGTGCCAGCAGCTTAGCGGTTAGGGGTACCGGGACAAGTTATGGCTACACCTTC	CASSLAVRGTGTSYGYTF
TRBV5-6	-	TRBJ2-6	many	TGTGCCAGCAGCTTGAACAGGGCCTATGTCTCTGGGGCCAACGTCCTGACTTTC	CASSLNRAYVSGANVLTF
TRBV6-1	TRBD1	TRBJ2-2	few	TGTGCCAGCAGTGACCAGGGGGCCAACACCGGGGAGCTGTTTTTT	CASSDQGANTGELFF
TRBV7-2	-	TRBJ1-2	-	TGTGCCAGCAGCTTAGCGCTGCCCAATGGCTACACCTTC	CASSLALPNGYTF
TRBV6-2/TRBV6-3	TRBD2	TRBJ2-2	-	TGTGCCAGCAGTTACCCTAGTCTTCCGGGAGGACTACCCTCTTCGAACACCGGGGAGCTGTTTTTT	CASSYPSLPGGLPSSNTGELFF
TRBV6-1	-	TRBJ1-2	few	TGTGCCAGCACCCCCCTCGGGGGAGGATATGGCTACACCTTC	CASTPLGGGYGYTF
TRBV7-2	-	TRBJ2-1	-	TGTGCCAGCAGCTTACTGGGGGGGACAAAGTACAATGAGCAGTTCTTC	CASSLLGGTKYNEQFF
TRBV2	TRBD2	TRBJ2-7	-	TGTGCCAGGGTGGAGCGGGGGGCCCCGACCTACGAGCAGTACTTC	CARVERGAPTYEQYF
TRBV12-3/TRBV12-4	TRBD2	TRBJ2-7	once	TGTGCCAGCAGTTACCAGCGGGGGGGCCGGGGCGAGCAGTACTTC	CASSYQRGGRGEQYF
TRBV6-5	-	TRBJ1-3	-	TGTGCCAGCAGTTACCTATACGGAAGTGGAAACACCATATATTTT	CASSYLYGSGNTIYF
TRBV5-5	TRBD1	TRBJ2-4	many	TGTGCCAGCCAAGGACAGGGAAGAGCGGGCATTCAGTACTTC	CASQGQGRAGIQYF
TRBV12-3/TRBV12-4	-	TRBJ2-5	few	TGTGCCAGCAGTTTTTTAACTGAGCAAGAGACCCAGTACTTC	CASSFLTEQETQYF
TRBV7-9	-	TRBJ1-1	-	TGTGCCAGCAGCTTAGAACAGGACACTGAAGCTTTCTTT	CASSLEQDTEAFF
TRBV7-9	-	TRBJ2-7	-	TGTGCCAGCAGCCCTCGGACAGACTACGAGCAGTACTTC	CASSPRTDYEQYF
TRBV12-3/TRBV12-4	-	TRBJ1-5	many	TGTGCCAGCAGTTTAGCTTGGAGTACGGACGACTGGAGCAATCAGCCCCAGCATTTT	CASSLAWSTDDWSNQPQHF
TRBV24-1	-	TRBJ2-5	many	TGTGCCACCAGTGATTCCAAGGGGAGTGGGAGAAAGACCCAGTACTTC	CATSDSKGSGRKTQYF
TRBV6-5	-	TRBJ2-2	few	TGTGCCAGCAGTTACTCCTGGGGGAGCAACACCGGGGAGCTGTTTTTT	CASSYSWGSNTGELFF
TRBV20-1	-	TRBJ2-3	-	TGCAGTGCTAGAGTACCGGGGACTAGCACAGATACGCAGTATTTT	CSARVPGTSTDTQYF
TRBV2	TRBD2	TRBJ2-5	many	TGTGCCAGCAGGACTAGCGGAGAGACCCAGTACTTC	CASRTSGETQYF
TRBV18	-	TRBJ2-1	few	TGTGCCAGCTTTCACTTCCCCACCAATGAGCAGTTCTTC	CASFHFPTNEQFF
TRBV28	-	TRBJ1-2	few	TGTGCCAGCAGTTCTAACCCCGTCTATGGCTACACCTTC	CASSSNPVYGYTF